These 13 T cell receptor beta chains were sequenced from one sample in a study of cytomegalovirus exposure and HLA in healthy donors (dated by TCRdb to between 2016 and 2019). The library relied on the immunoSEQ multiplex PCR assay. The multiplex PCR relied on a mix of 60 forward primers for TCR Vbeta segments and 13 reverse primers for TCR Jbeta segments. The source is immuneACCESS, and TCRdb retained only in-frame sequences with V and J called. Part of the clones is not carried over; for the studies checked, unresolved V genes explain less than half of this, and the remainder is unexplained. The sample records about 130,000 clones, just over 70% of which are singletons. Approximately 2.6% of the sample is taken by the ten largest. Sequences were obtained from PBMCs. The receptors were sampled from a woman aged 60-75 years in good health and CMV-seropositive.

The rearrangement links TRBV2 to TRBJ1-5; D is undetermined. Trimming shortened V by 5 bases and J by 4 bases, and 9 bases separated the two germline ends. CDR3 length: 13 residues. Germline values: CDR1 SNHLY, CDR2 FYNNEI. The CDR3: CASSTRGNQPQHF. CDR3 nucleotide sequence: TGTGCCAGCAGTACCCGCGGGAATCAGCCCCAGCATTTT.

This sequence joins TRBV25-1 and TRBJ1-1; D not certain. Trimming pared 3 bases from V and 3 bases from J, leaving 5 bases between. Per germline, CDR1 MGHDK and CDR2 SYGVNS. The CDR3 extends over 12 amino acids. The CDR3, as DNA: TGTGCCAGCAGTGAGGAGTACACTGAAGCTTTCTTT. Translated, it gives CASSEEYTEAFF.

This clone was seen a handful of times. The V call is TRBV29-1, the J call TRBJ1-4; 9 nucleotides align to TRBD1. Trimming took 7 bases from V and 2 from J; bases not matched to a gene: 11. The CDR3 is 16 residues long. CDR1 is SQVTM, CDR2 ANQGSEA, per germline. The CDR3 nucleotides are TGCAGCGCCCTACAGGGGGCCGGGACGACTAATGAAAAACTGTTTTTT. This translates into CSALQGAGTTNEKLFF. Complete variable domain (other parts from reference TRBV29-1 and TRBJ1-4): SAVISQKPSRDICQRGTSLTIQCQVDSQVTMMFWYRQQPGQSLTLIATANQGSEATYESGFVIDKFPISRPNLTFSTLTVSNMSPEDSSIYLCSALQGAGTTNEKLFFGSGTQLSVL.

This chain links TRBV27 with TRBJ1-6, with D maybe TRBD1 (5 bases). Trimming shortened V by 5 bases and J by 5 bases, and 16 bases separated the two germline ends. This CDR3 has 16 residues. Germline-derived CDR1 and CDR2 are MNHEY and SMNVEV (reference sequence). CDR3 sequence (DNA): TGTGCCAGCAGTCCGGGACTATCGACCCATAATTCACCCCTCCACTTT. Translated, it gives CASSPGLSTHNSPLHF.

The rearrangement links TRBV7-3 to TRBJ1-6; no definite D call. The germline gives CDR1 SGHTA, CDR2 FQGTGA. There are 14 residues in the CDR3. Trimming removed 4 bases from V and 3 bases from J, with 7 bases in between. CDR3 nucleotides: TGTGCCAGCAGCTCGGGTCTCTATAATTCACCCCTCCACTTT. Translating it yields CASSSGLYNSPLHF.

This chain joins TRBV5-1 and TRBJ2-3; the D gene is possibly TRBD2 (6 bases). The CDR3 sequence is 15 residues long. V lost 2 bases and J lost 2, with 12 bases in between. Looked up from germline, CDR1 is SGHRS and CDR2 is YFSETQ. The CDR3 DNA follows: TGCGCCAGCAGCTTCGCCGGGACTCCCACAGATACGCAGTATTTT. Encoded protein: CASSFAGTPTDTQYF.

In this sample, this clone turned up a few times. This rearrangement joins TRBV10-1 to TRBJ1-4; TRBD1 is a possible D gene (6 bases). There are 13 residues in the CDR3. V was clipped by 3 bases and J by 11 bases, with 13 bases between them. CDR1 is WNHNN and CDR2 is SYGVQD in the germline V gene (reference sequence). CDR3 loop: CASSEDTGSKLFF. The CDR3, as DNA: TGCGCCAGCAGTGAAGATACAGGGTCGAAACTGTTTTTT.

J is TRBJ1-5 and V is TRBV7-8; TRBD1 matches 10 bases. This CDR3 has 15 residues. Germline trimming cut 5 bases from V and 6 bases from J; bases unmatched to any gene: 7. Germline CDR1 is SGHVS and CDR2 is FQNEAQ. Here the CDR3 DNA reads TGTGCCAGCAGCCCGCCGGGACAGGGGCTTCAGCCCCAGCATTTT. Protein product: CASSPPGQGLQPQHF.

The V call is TRBV14, the J call TRBJ2-1; no firm D call. The CDR3 covers 14 residues. CDR1 SGHDN and CDR2 FVKESK come from the germline V gene. Trimming removed 0 bases at V and 10 bases at J, with 13 bases between. This CDR3 is CASSQDRTGGEQFF. The CDR3 DNA is TGTGCCAGCAGCCAAGATCGCACGGGTGGGGAGCAGTTCTTC.

About this clone itself: A junction end diverges from the germline sequence, so it may reflect a read error. The rearrangement uses TRBV9 and TRBJ2-2, with TRBD2 as a possible D gene (6 bases). Per germline, CDR1 SGDLS and CDR2 YYNGEE. The CDR3 runs to 15 residues. The CDR3 here is CASSVVGGGAGELFF. Written as DNA, the CDR3 is TGTGCCAGTAGCGTAGTTGGAGGAGGGGCCGGGGAGCTGTTTTTT.

The rearrangement joins TRBV4-2 to TRBJ1-1, with D tentatively TRBD1 (5 bases). Germline values: CDR1 LGHNA, CDR2 YNFKEQ. V dropped 3 bases and J dropped 0 bases, with 14 bases sitting between them. CDR3 length equals 16 residues. The CDR3 DNA reads TGTGCCAGCAGCCAGGTTACGACAGCCATGAACACTGAAGCTTTCTTT. This translates into CASSQVTTAMNTEAFF.

The genes are TRBV6-5 and TRBJ1-2, with D perhaps TRBD1 (6 bases). Trimming left V 5 bases short and J 4 bases short, with 14 bases between. The germline V gene has CDR1 MNHEY and CDR2 SVGAGI. The CDR3 runs to 14 residues. The CDR3 sequence is CASSGGVSIYGYTF. The DNA of the CDR3 is TGTGCCAGCAGTGGGGGCGTCTCGATCTATGGCTACACCTTC.

This clone occurred a few times. This chain connects TRBV4-1 to TRBJ2-1; 7 nucleotides line up with TRBD1. The germline V gene has CDR1 MGHRA and CDR2 YSYEKL. Trimming removed 3 bases from V and 2 bases from J; junction bases left unmatched: 10. This CDR3 comprises 17 residues. In DNA form, the CDR3 reads TGCGCCAGCAGCCAGAGAGACTCCGGGACAGCCTACAATGAGCAGTTCTTC. Translating gives CASSQRDSGTAYNEQFF.